The T cell receptor beta chain described here comes from a study of T cells after yellow fever vaccination. Overall study context: Preparation of fractions with low cell numbers was performed using SMART-Seq v4 Ultra Low Input.

With respect to this clonotype: The antigen is undetermined.

A universal primer site and UMIs were added as TCR cDNA was made by 5'RACE template switching. One entry per CDR3 protein, called by TCRdb with MiXCR from the 5' RACE reads. Among some 500,000 distinct CDR3 sequences listed, about 14% were seen once. Findings and caveats of the study: Subsequent booster samples again held most clones from primary vaccination (roughly 96% CD4, about 85% CD8).

The receptor's source is a man aged 25-45 years who received the YFV17D yellow fever vaccine. Sequencing was performed on PBMCs, taken on the day of the yellow fever booster vaccination.

CDR3 loop: CASSLATGKVETQYF. Here the CDR3 DNA reads TGTGCCAGCAGCTTGGCCACGGGAAAGGTCGAGACCCAGTACTTC. This sequence joins TRBV5-4 and TRBJ2-5; D may be TRBD2 (5 bases). Trimming left V 0 bases short and J 5 bases short, with 14 bases between. CDR1 and CDR2 from the germline V gene are SGHNT and YYREEE (reference sequence). This CDR3 region has 15 residues.